This note documents a single T cell receptor (beta chain) sequence. Its binding antigen is unknown. No qualities accompany the bases; no much larger clone lies one base away. Its CDR3 holds 19 amino acids, cysteine through phenylalanine. Just CDR3 DNA is preserved here, 57 bases in frame from base 1. For CDR1 and CDR2, the germline V gene (reference sequence) lists SEHNR and FQNEAQ. V is cut by 6 bases and J by 3 bases, and the space between the germline ends is 26 bases. According to the study, the label for this sample's time point signals: baseline before first vaccination. Vaccinee samples were obtained from the UK trials COV001 and COV002, which included a single-blind randomized controlled phase 2/3 trial of AZD1222 (ChAdOx1 nCoV-19) in healthy adults. For TCRbeta chain sequencing, PBMC samples from trial participants were taken at day 0 and at day 28 after the second dose. This record belongs to a study of T cell responses to AZD1222 COVID-19 vaccine (dated by TCRdb to the early 2020s). About the investigation overall: Because spike-specific TCR depth and breadth did not differ between the two schedules, AZD1222 recipients who got a second dose at roughly 4 weeks were pooled with those who got a second dose at roughly 12 weeks. Trial participants were enrolled by age into 18-55, 56-69 and 70-plus year subgroups, with approximately 150, 30 and 60 TCR-sequenced participants respectively. TCR sequencing was performed for 230 to 250 trial participants, of whom some 200 were given two doses of AZD1222 and 26 were given two doses of MenACWY control vaccine.

The paper as a whole reports these results and caveats: Because no day 14 peak-response samples were available, repertoires were characterized only after the peak T cell response. The whole spike protein was spanned by vaccine-associated CD4 TCRs, and dominant responses were seen in regions 160-218 and 743-854. Participants were mostly white British and included more females than males, and it was suggested by the authors that clonal diversity may have been underestimated. Epitopes outside the regions mutated in the B.1.351 and B.1.1.7 variants were reportedly recognized by nearly half of the unique spike-specific TCRs. Spike-specific TCR breadth and depth rose significantly after two AZD1222 doses compared with day 0 and with MenACWY recipients. The 56-69-year group was small, and its depth increase did not reach significance, likely because of low power. Only a handful of AZD1222 recipients were SARS-CoV-2 seropositive at baseline, limiting conclusions about previously exposed vaccinees.

The CDR3 regions of human TCRbeta chains were analyzed by immunosequencing. Regarding the original processing steps: Repertoire TCRs were matched against a reference library of SARS-CoV-2-specific TCRs generated with the MIRA antigen-specificity platform. Breadth was defined as the fraction of unique TCRs that were SARS-CoV-2-associated. Depth was defined as the fraction of total T cells that were SARS-CoV-2-associated. Using the MIRA data, each spike-specific TCR was mapped to the spike region that the TCR reacts to and placed in a CD4 or CD8 class. Log10-transformed breadth and depth values were compared by one-way ANOVA with Sidak's multiple comparisons tests. TCRdb obtained this table from immuneACCESS and retained in-frame rearrangements with V and J assigned. These tables miss some clones; where compared with another copy, unresolved V genes account for less than half of the shortfall, and the remainder is unexplained. That table supplies the V and J calls and clone size; D and trimming were determined from the DNA. Counted in this sample were about 78,000 clones; about 85% of them appeared once. Roughly 24% of the sample comes from the top ten.

Here the chain combines TRBV7-9 and TRBJ2-2; the D segment could be TRBD2, given 5 matching bases. The clonotype was recovered from an adult in good health. Sequenced material: peripheral blood, taken on day 0 of AZD1222 vaccination. The CDR3 region reads CASRDTGPGLTRYTGELFF. The sequence in DNA is TGTGCCAGCAGAGATACGGGCCCCGGACTGACTCGATACACCGGGGAGCTGTTTTTT.